The present T cell receptor beta chain was sequenced within a study of CD8 T cells in ankylosing spondylitis. Study-wide results and limits: Earlier reports found some motif variants in synovial fluid and blood in reactive arthritis. Ankylosing spondylitis blood appeared to be characterized by a TCR beta motif of roughly eight highly homologous variants.

The CDR3 has 14 amino acids. Germline CDR1 MGHRA, CDR2 YSYEKL. V dropped 3 bases and J dropped 5; count of bases not matched to a gene: 5. Ten or more counts support this clonotype. What it binds is not known. TCRdb used MiXCR to reprocess the 5' RACE reads, holding one entry per CDR3 protein. The data hold 150,000 to 200,000 distinct CDR3 sequences, with around a sixth observed a single time. Sequencing input: blood, either unsorted or a sorted T cell fraction (not recorded which). This receptor was taken from a male donor aged 10-35 years with ankylosing spondylitis or in good health (not recorded which). The rearrangement links TRBV4-1 to TRBJ2-3; TRBD1 matches at 7 bases. The CDR3 region is CASSQPTGLDTQYF. CDR3 DNA sequence: TGCGCCAGCAGCCAGCCGACAGGGTTAGATACGCAGTATTTT.